Following are 10 T cell receptor beta chains from one sample sequenced in a study of beta chain features in type 1 diabetes. The sequenced template was cDNA made from the entire isolated RNA. Profiling relied on immunoSEQ multiplex PCR, and the TCRdb table lists in-frame clones only, not all of them. The table has about 900,000 clones, roughly 15% seen once. Sequencing was carried out using naive CD4+ T cells from blood. The receptors shown here come from a woman aged 18-29 years in good health.

This clone was counted between two and nine times. The J gene is TRBJ1-1, the V gene TRBV14; D possibly corresponds to TRBD1 (6 bases). Germline values: CDR1 SGHDN, CDR2 FVKESK. The CDR3 extends over 15 amino acids. Trimming pared 1 base from V and 5 bases from J, leaving 14 bases between. The DNA of the CDR3 is TGTGCCAGCAGCCAAGTTGGAAGTACAGGGACTGAAGCTTTCTTT. This encodes CASSQVGSTGTEAFF.

This clone has a handful of counts. The chain has TRBV16 and TRBJ2-2; tentatively, D is TRBD1 or TRBD2 (5 bases each). Germline CDR1 and CDR2: KGHSY and FQNENV. This CDR3 comprises 14 residues. Trimming took off 5 bases at V and 5 bases at J, with 12 bases between the two ends. The CDR3: CASSVTGATGELFF. CDR3 nucleotides: TGTGCCAGCAGCGTAACCGGGGCTACCGGGGAGCTGTTTTTT.

The V call is TRBV11-2, the J call TRBJ2-2; D unclear. The CDR3 sequence is 14 residues long. V lost 5 bases, J lost 0 bases, and 7 bases lay in between. Germline CDR1 reads SGHAT; CDR2 reads FQNNGV. Here the CDR3 reads CASSPDSNTGELFF. In DNA form, the CDR3 reads TGTGCCAGCAGCCCTGACTCGAACACCGGGGAGCTGTTTTTT. Variable domain in full (rest from reference TRBV11-2 and TRBJ2-2): EAGVAQSPRYKIIEKRQSVAFWCNPISGHATLYWYQQILGQGPKLLIQFQNNGVVDDSQLPKDRFSAERLKGVDSTLKIQPAKLEDSAVYLCASSPDSNTGELFFGEGSRLTVL.

The V gene is TRBV28, the J gene TRBJ1-2, with 8 bases aligning to TRBD1. V lost 6 bases and J lost 5; bases outside the gene matches: 8. The germline CDR1 and CDR2 sequences are MDHEN and SYDVKM. CDR3 length: 14 amino acids. The CDR3 here is CASRPMTGVYGYTF. DNA for the CDR3: TGTGCCAGCAGACCCATGACAGGGGTGTATGGCTACACCTTC.

This clone was found a few times. The chain couples TRBV2 to TRBJ2-2; D remains ambiguous. The CDR3 covers 16 residues. V lost 4 bases and J 1 base, leaving 13 bases between the germline ends. The germline V gene has CDR1 SNHLY and CDR2 FYNNEI. The CDR3 is CASSAVGIMNTGELFF. CDR3 bases: TGTGCCAGCAGTGCAGTCGGAATCATGAACACCGGGGAGCTGTTTTTT.

This chain uses TRBV4-2 with TRBJ1-2; D uncertain. Trimming removed 0 bases at V and 1 base at J, with 30 bases between. Germline V CDR1 and CDR2: LGHNA, YNFKEQ. The CDR3 is 22 amino acids. DNA of the CDR3: TGTGCCAGCAGCCAAGAGGGAAGGGCGCCGCGAGGCAGGAGGAGCCTTAACTATGGCTACACCTTC. It yields the protein CASSQEGRAPRGRRSLNYGYTF.

This clone was recorded a few times. V gene TRBV27 combines with J gene TRBJ1-3, with D possibly TRBD1 on 6 matching bases. The CDR3 runs to 13 residues. Germline values: CDR1 MNHEY, CDR2 SMNVEV (reference sequence). Trimming left V 4 bases short and J 2 bases short, with 6 bases between. The CDR3 spells CASSWGPGNTIYF. The DNA for the CDR3 is TGTGCCAGCAGTTGGGGGCCTGGAAACACCATATATTTT.

V gene TRBV2 combines with J gene TRBJ2-7; D perhaps matches TRBD1 (6 bases). The germline V gene encodes CDR1 SNHLY and CDR2 FYNNEI. The CDR3 is 12 amino acids. V was trimmed by 4 bases and J by 11 bases, leaving 15 bases between them. CDR3 DNA: TGTGCCAGCAGTGCAACAGGGCCCCAGGAGTACTTC. This translates into CASSATGPQEYF.

This clone occurred a few times. This chain links TRBV5-6 with TRBJ1-5; D call uncertain. Germline V gives CDR1 SGHDT, CDR2 YYEEEE. This CDR3 spans 14 amino acids. V lost 2 bases and J 2 bases, leaving 8 bases between the germline ends. The DNA of the CDR3 is TGTGCCAGCAGCTTCGCAGGCCGCAATCAGCCCCAGCATTTT. Translation gives CASSFAGRNQPQHF. Based on the CDR3 plus reference TRBV5-6 and TRBJ1-5, the full variable domain is DAGVTQSPTHLIKTRGQQVTLRCSPKSGHDTVSWYQQALGQGPQFIFQYYEEEERQRGNFPDRFSGHQFPNYSSELNVNALLLGDSALYLCASSFAGRNQPQHFGDGTRLSIL.

The rearrangement joins TRBV2 to TRBJ1-5; D not resolved. V lost 2 bases, J lost 7 bases, and 9 bases lay in between. The V gene's germline CDR1 is SNHLY and CDR2 FYNNEI. The CDR3 length is 13 residues. CDR3 bases: TGTGCCAGCAGTGAAACGGAAATACAGCCCCAGCATTTT. Its translation: CASSETEIQPQHF. The variable domain in full, completed from reference TRBV2 and TRBJ1-5, reads EPEVTQTPSHQVTQMGQEVILRCVPISNHLYFYWYRQILGQKVEFLVSFYNNEISEKSEIFDDQFSVERPDGSNFTLKIRSTKLEDSAMYFCASSETEIQPQHFGDGTRLSIL.